The sequence of this T cell receptor beta chain was determined in a study of blood T cell repertoires in COVID-19. About the study: There were acute and convalescent COVID-19 samples, and they came from the United States, Italy and Spain. PBMCs, B-cell-depleted T cells, or T cells provided the cDNA or gDNA that made up the material.

With 5 bases clipped from V and 6 bases from J, the junction kept 5 bases outside the gene matches. Germline lookup yields CDR1 SGHAT and CDR2 FQNNGV. CDR3 length equals 16 residues. How the authors handled the data: Scientists estimated how many nucleated cells there were by amplifying reference gene primers. Only in-frame clones appear in the TCRdb table, and some are missing; sequencing was by immunoSEQ multiplex PCR. V and J calls and clone size are those listed in that table; D and trimming were worked out from the DNA. The profile covers about 52,000 clones, with about 92% appearing a single time and roughly 3% taken by the ten largest.

Sequenced input: peripheral blood. This sequence was found in a human donor in a cohort sampled during active COVID-19. This chain connects TRBV11-2 to TRBJ2-1, with 15 bases lining up with TRBD2. The CDR3: CASSLRTSGRANEQFF. Here the CDR3 DNA reads TGTGCCAGCAGCCTCCGGACTAGCGGGAGGGCCAATGAGCAGTTCTTC.